A single TCR beta chain is shown here with its context. The antigen is unknown. The source of the sample is a study of OX40 agonist ivuxolimab in advanced cancers. General study findings and limits: More expanded clones were found, on average, in CD8+ than in CD4+ T cells. Among patients with partial responses at 0.1-3.0 mg/kg, clonal expansion was among the lowest.

The table came from immunoSEQ multiplex PCR; TCRdb's copy has only in-frame clones and leaves some out. The sample yields some 91,000 clones, more than 70% seen once. The study sampled blood at baseline, cycle 4 day 1, and cycle 7 day 1. V dropped 8 bases and J dropped 5; count of bases not matched to a gene: 11. The CDR3 is 14 amino acids. Germline V gene lookup returns CDR1 MNHEY and CDR2 SVGAGI. Sequencing was performed on CD4+ or CD8+ T cells sorted from blood, taken in a trial of the OX40 agonist ivuxolimab. This receptor was identified in an adult with an advanced solid tumor such as melanoma, head and neck, liver or kidney cancer. This chain connects TRBV6-5 to TRBJ1-1, with 7 bases aligning to TRBD1. In DNA, the CDR3 is TGTGCCAGCGGGGAGATAGGGGGCCGGACTGAAGCTTTCTTT. Amino acids: CASGEIGGRTEAFF.